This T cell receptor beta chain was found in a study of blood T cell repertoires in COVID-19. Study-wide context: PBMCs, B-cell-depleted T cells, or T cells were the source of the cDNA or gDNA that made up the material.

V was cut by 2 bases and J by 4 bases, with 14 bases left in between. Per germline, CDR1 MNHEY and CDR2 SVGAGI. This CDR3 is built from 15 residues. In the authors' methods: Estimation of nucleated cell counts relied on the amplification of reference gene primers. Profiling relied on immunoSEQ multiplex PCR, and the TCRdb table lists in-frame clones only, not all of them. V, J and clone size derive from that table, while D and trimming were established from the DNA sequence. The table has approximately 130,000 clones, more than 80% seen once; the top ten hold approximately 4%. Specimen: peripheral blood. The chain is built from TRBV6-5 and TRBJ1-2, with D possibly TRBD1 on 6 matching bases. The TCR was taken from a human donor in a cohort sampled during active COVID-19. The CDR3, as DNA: TGTGCCAGCAGTTACGTGGGCAGGGGATCCTATGGCTACACCTTC. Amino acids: CASSYVGRGSYGYTF.